Below, 24 T cell receptor beta chains from the same sample are listed, as sequenced in a study of shared clonotypes between healthy human individuals (TCRdb year 2020). The library relied on the immunoSEQ multiplex PCR assay. The clones in this table, taken by TCRdb from immuneACCESS, are in-frame only. Not every clone is retained; where verified, under half of the shortfall comes from an unresolved V gene, and the cause of the rest is unknown. The sample table holds millions of clones, of which 85% to 95% were seen once. The ten largest clones represent around 1.1% of the sample. CD8 naive samples were obtained by positive selection for CCR7 among CD45RO-negative cells, yielding a CD45RA+CCR7+ population from which TemRA cells were excluded. Sequenced sample: naive CD8+ T cells sorted from blood. The meaning of the sample's cell subset or site label: CD45RA+CCR7+. The receptors stem from a man between 18 and 35 years old in good health.

The rearrangement joins TRBV7-9 to TRBJ2-7; D unclear. CDR1 is SEHNR, CDR2 FQNEAQ, per germline (reference sequence). Between the trimmed V and J ends, which lost 6 bases and 2 bases, there was a span of 8 bases. CDR3 length: 12 residues. The CDR3 nucleotides are TGTGCCAGCAGTGACCTAACCTACGAGCAGTACTTC. It yields the protein CASSDLTYEQYF.

This sequence joins TRBV7-2 and TRBJ2-7; 8 positions match TRBD2. The CDR3 contains 14 residues. Germline loops: CDR1 SGHTA, CDR2 FQGNSA. V lost 3 bases and J lost 7; bases outside the gene matches: 8. The CDR3 reads CASSFPVAGYEQYF. CDR3 nucleotide sequence: TGTGCCAGCAGCTTTCCCGTAGCGGGATATGAGCAGTACTTC.

This chain uses TRBV15 with TRBJ2-7; 10 nucleotides align to TRBD1. Trimming at V came to 5 bases and at J to 4 bases, leaving 5 bases not matched to a gene. Germline loops: CDR1 LNHNV, CDR2 YYDKDF (reference sequence). The CDR3 covers 14 residues. In DNA, the CDR3 is TGTGCCACCAGCCCCGGGACAGGGGTATACGAGCAGTACTTC. Protein sequence: CATSPGTGVYEQYF.

Only one count was recorded for this clone. The chain recombines TRBV30 with TRBJ1-2; 8 positions agree with TRBD1. This CDR3 has 14 amino acids. With 7 bases clipped from V and 6 bases from J, the junction kept 13 bases outside the gene matches. Germline CDR1 and CDR2: GTSNPN and SVGIG (reference sequence). CDR3 bases: TGTGCCTTTCTAGATCAGGACAGGGTTCATGGCTACACCTTC. Amino acid sequence: CAFLDQDRVHGYTF.

A note on this clone: The sample has other DNA sequences that encode this CDR3 too. This chain links TRBV4-1 with TRBJ1-1; D call uncertain. The length of the CDR3 is 13 residues. The V end was cut by 0 bases, the J end by 2 bases, with 4 bases between. Per the germline V gene, CDR1 is MGHRA and CDR2 is YSYEKL. CDR3 in amino acids: CASSQDLNTEAFF. The CDR3 DNA follows: TGCGCCAGCAGCCAAGATCTAAACACTGAAGCTTTCTTT.

The chain employs TRBV6-5 and TRBJ1-2; D might be TRBD1 (6 bases). The CDR3 is 16 amino acids. V shed 4 bases and J shed 3 bases, with 18 bases lying between them. Germline V CDR1 and CDR2: MNHEY, SVGAGI. As DNA, the CDR3 is TGTGCCAGCAGTTCCACAGGGCCCAACCCCTACTATGGCTACACCTTC. Translating it yields CASSSTGPNPYYGYTF.

The chain combines TRBV7-6 with TRBJ2-1; 10 bases line up with TRBD1. Trimming removed 5 bases from V and 4 bases from J; junction bases left unmatched: 5. The CDR3 spans 15 residues. Germline CDR1 is SGHVS and CDR2 is FNYEAQ. The CDR3 is CASSPTGGSYNEQFF. CDR3 bases: TGTGCCAGCAGCCCGACAGGGGGCTCTTACAATGAGCAGTTCTTC.

On this clone: This specimen includes other DNA sequences encoding the same CDR3. V is TRBV7-2 and J is TRBJ1-4; D gene uncertain. The germline V and J ends were trimmed by 1 base and 2 bases, with 11 bases remaining between them. The CDR3 contains 16 residues. Germline loops: CDR1 SGHTA, CDR2 FQGNSA. CDR3 sequence reads: CASSLEPWATNEKLFF. CDR3 nucleotide sequence: TGTGCCAGCAGCTTAGAACCCTGGGCTACTAATGAAAAACTGTTTTTT. Full variable domain (rest looked up from reference TRBV7-2 and TRBJ1-4): GAGVSQSPSNKVTEKGKDVELRCDPISGHTALYWYRQSLGQGLEFLIYFQGNSAPDKSGLPSDRFSAERTGGSVSTLTIQRTQQEDSAVYLCASSLEPWATNEKLFFGSGTQLSVL.

This clone was seen a single time. V gene TRBV10-3 combines with J gene TRBJ1-2; D is possibly TRBD1 (5 bases). Germline V gene sequence: CDR1 ENHRY, CDR2 SYGVKD. The CDR3 totals 15 residues. Trimming took 7 bases from V and 5 from J, leaving 20 bases between them. CDR3 DNA sequence: TGTGCCATCACGACAGAATTAACCTCCCCGTATGGCTACACCTTC. Its protein product is CAITTELTSPYGYTF.

As DNA, the CDR3 is TGCGCCAGCAGCCAAGACCCGGACAGTATATTATTCGAGCAGTACTTC. It encodes CASSQDPDSILFEQYF. The chain has TRBV4-3 and TRBJ2-7, with D possibly TRBD1 on 6 matching bases. The V end lost 0 bases, the J end lost 6 bases, and 18 bases lay between the germline ends. Germline V CDR1 and CDR2: LGHNA, YSLEER. The CDR3 is 16 residues long.

The V gene is TRBV28, the J gene TRBJ2-7, with D possibly being TRBD1 or TRBD2 (6 bases each). Germline CDR1 is MDHEN and CDR2 is SYDVKM. Trimming removed 10 bases at V and 5 bases at J, with 21 bases between. This CDR3 is built from 14 residues. The CDR3 reads CATSLEGGWDEQYF. The CDR3 DNA follows: TGTGCCACTTCCCTAGAGGGGGGTTGGGACGAGCAGTACTTC.

A note on this clone: Distinct nucleotide sequences in the sample also encode this CDR3. The gene calls are TRBV4-3 and TRBJ1-3; tentative D call: TRBD1 (5 bases). Deletions cut 0 bases from V and 0 bases from J, with 12 bases between. The CDR3 contains 17 residues. CDR1 LGHNA and CDR2 YSLEER come from the germline V gene. The CDR3, as DNA: TGCGCCAGCAGCCAAGATCCAGGGCAGAGCTCTGGAAACACCATATATTTT. This gives the protein CASSQDPGQSSGNTIYF.

With respect to this clone: Within the sample, other DNA sequences also encode this same CDR3. The chain joins TRBV9 to TRBJ2-5; D is ambiguous. V lost 0 bases and J 3 bases, leaving 6 bases between the germline ends. CDR3 length equals 13 residues. Germline V gives CDR1 SGDLS, CDR2 YYNGEE. CDR3 region: CASSVDGEETQYF. CDR3 bases: TGTGCCAGCAGCGTAGATGGGGAAGAGACCCAGTACTTC.

The chain couples TRBV11-2 to TRBJ2-3; 9 bases map to TRBD1. Per germline, CDR1 SGHAT and CDR2 FQNNGV. This CDR3 region has 20 residues. V lost 0 bases and J lost 1; bases outside the gene matches: 14. CDR3 residues: CASSLDRDRAMRGGTDTQYF. As DNA, the CDR3 is TGTGCCAGCAGCTTAGACCGGGACAGGGCAATGCGCGGGGGCACAGATACGCAGTATTTT.

V usage is TRBV6-5 and J usage is TRBJ1-2; D is unclear. The germline V gene has CDR1 MNHEY and CDR2 SVGAGI. The CDR3 is 14 residues long. Trimming removed 2 bases from V and 4 bases from J, with 11 bases in between. The CDR3 DNA sequence: TGTGCCAGCAGTTACGTAGGGAATCTCTATGGCTACACCTTC. This codes for CASSYVGNLYGYTF.

A single count supports this clone. This rearrangement joins TRBV7-9 to TRBJ1-2; TRBD1 matches 8 bases. The V gene's germline CDR1 is SEHNR and CDR2 FQNEAQ (reference sequence). The CDR3 consists of 15 residues. With V trimmed by 4 bases and J by 3 bases, 7 bases remained unmatched. The CDR3 sequence: CASSYLEQGDYGYTF. The CDR3 bases are TGTGCCAGCAGCTACCTAGAACAGGGGGACTATGGCTACACCTTC.

V usage is TRBV6-6 and J usage is TRBJ2-3; 9 nucleotides match TRBD1. Germline assignment: CDR1 MNHNY and CDR2 SVGAGI (reference sequence). V lost 6 bases, J lost 6 bases, and 10 bases stayed unmatched. The CDR3 is made up of 15 amino acids. Written as DNA, the CDR3 is TGTGCCAGCAGGGATACAGGGGGCGAGGCTGATACGCAGTATTTT. Translated, it gives CASRDTGGEADTQYF.

The gene calls are TRBV13 and TRBJ2-1; the D gene is possibly TRBD2 (6 bases). Germline CDR1 PRHDT, CDR2 FYEKMQ (reference sequence). V was cut by 5 bases and J by 6 bases, with 17 bases left in between. The CDR3 sequence is 15 residues long. CDR3 in amino acids: CASSPVARRGNEQFF. In DNA, the CDR3 is TGTGCCAGCAGCCCCGTCGCCAGGAGGGGCAATGAGCAGTTCTTC.

The chain combines TRBV27 with TRBJ2-1; tentative D call: TRBD2 (6 bases). The germline V and J ends were trimmed by 3 bases and 5 bases, with 11 bases remaining between them. The CDR3 has 14 amino acids. The germline CDR1 and CDR2 sequences are MNHEY and SMNVEV (reference sequence). CDR3 bases: TGTGCCAGCAGTTTGTGGGAGGAAAACAATGAGCAGTTCTTC. It encodes CASSLWEENNEQFF.

The V gene is TRBV27, the J gene TRBJ2-3; unclear D gene. V lost 8 bases and J 2 bases, leaving 14 bases between the germline ends. Germline-derived CDR1 and CDR2 are MNHEY and SMNVEV (reference sequence). The CDR3 runs to 14 residues. The DNA of the CDR3 is TGTGCCAGCGGGTCTACCCCGAACACAGATACGCAGTATTTT. It is translated as CASGSTPNTDTQYF.

V usage is TRBV4-3 and J usage is TRBJ2-2, with D possibly matching TRBD1 (5 bases). CDR1 and CDR2 from the germline V gene are LGHNA and YSLEER. V dropped 5 bases and J dropped 2 bases, with 18 bases sitting between them. The CDR3 loop spans 17 amino acids. The CDR3 region has the DNA TGCGCCAGCAGCGACGACCACCTTGACAGAAACACCGGGGAGCTGTTTTTT. Residues: CASSDDHLDRNTGELFF.

The chain couples TRBV9 to TRBJ1-2, with D possibly matching TRBD1 (5 bases). The germline V gene encodes CDR1 SGDLS and CDR2 YYNGEE. Trimming removed 0 bases at V and 4 bases at J, with 16 bases between. CDR3 length: 16 residues. As DNA, the CDR3 is TGTGCCAGCAGCGTAGGAGGGCCAGGGTCGGGCTATGGCTACACCTTC. Translating gives CASSVGGPGSGYGYTF.

V is TRBV9 and J is TRBJ2-7; no definite D call. V dropped 0 bases and J dropped 5 bases, with 12 bases sitting between them. Germline lookup yields CDR1 SGDLS and CDR2 YYNGEE. CDR3 length: 14 residues. DNA for the CDR3: TGTGCCAGCAGCGTAGATGGCGTCAAGGACGAGCAGTACTTC. Residues: CASSVDGVKDEQYF.

Comment on this clone: Other DNA sequences within the sample encode an identical CDR3. The chain employs TRBV27 and TRBJ2-1, with 8 bases lining up with TRBD2. J was trimmed by 3 bases and V by 6 bases; bases with no gene match: 4. Germline assignment: CDR1 MNHEY and CDR2 SMNVEV (reference sequence). The CDR3 sequence is 14 residues long. The CDR3: CASSTLAGYNEQFF. CDR3 coding DNA: TGTGCCAGCAGCACCCTAGCGGGCTACAATGAGCAGTTCTTC.